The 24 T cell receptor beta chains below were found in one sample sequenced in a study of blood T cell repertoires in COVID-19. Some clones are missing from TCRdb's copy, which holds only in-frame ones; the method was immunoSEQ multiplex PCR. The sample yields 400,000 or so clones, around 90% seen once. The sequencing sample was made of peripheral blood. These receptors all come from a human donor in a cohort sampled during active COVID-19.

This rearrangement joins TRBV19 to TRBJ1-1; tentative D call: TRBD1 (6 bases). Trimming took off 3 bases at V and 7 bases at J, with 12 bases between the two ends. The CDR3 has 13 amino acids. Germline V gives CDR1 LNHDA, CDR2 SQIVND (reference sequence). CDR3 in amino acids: CASSIRLRGEAFF. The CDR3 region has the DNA TGTGCCAGTAGTATCCGCCTCAGGGGTGAAGCTTTCTTT.

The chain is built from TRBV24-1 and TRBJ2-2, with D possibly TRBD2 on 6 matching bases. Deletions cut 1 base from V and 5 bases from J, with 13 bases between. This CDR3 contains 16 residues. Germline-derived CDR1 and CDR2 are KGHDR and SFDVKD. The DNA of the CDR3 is TGTGCCACCAGTGATTTCCCCGGGAGAAGTACCGGGGAGCTGTTTTTT. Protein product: CATSDFPGRSTGELFF.

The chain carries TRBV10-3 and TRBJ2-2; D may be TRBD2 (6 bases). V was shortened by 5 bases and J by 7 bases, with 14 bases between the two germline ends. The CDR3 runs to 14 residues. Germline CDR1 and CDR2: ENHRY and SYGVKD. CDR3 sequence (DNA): TGTGCCATCAGTAGGACTTCGGAGGGCGGGGAGCTGTTTTTT. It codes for CAISRTSEGGELFF.

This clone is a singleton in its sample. The CDR3 loop is CASSPPVGSRNIQYF. The CDR3 DNA reads TGTGCCAGCTCACCCCCAGTTGGCTCTAGAAACATTCAGTACTTC. This chain links TRBV18 with TRBJ2-4, with D hard to call. V was trimmed by 3 bases and J by 6 bases, leaving 15 bases between them. Germline CDR1 reads KGHSH; CDR2 reads LQKENI. The CDR3 covers 15 residues.

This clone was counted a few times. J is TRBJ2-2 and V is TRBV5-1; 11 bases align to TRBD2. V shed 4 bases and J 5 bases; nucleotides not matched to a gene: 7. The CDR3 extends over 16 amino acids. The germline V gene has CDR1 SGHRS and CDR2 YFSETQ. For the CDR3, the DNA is TGCGCCAGCAGCAATACATGGACTAGCGGGACCGGGGAGCTGTTTTTT. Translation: CASSNTWTSGTGELFF.

Written as DNA, the CDR3 is TGCGCCAGCAGCTCTGACAGGGCATCGGGAGAGACCCAGTACTTC. Amino acid sequence: CASSSDRASGETQYF. The V call is TRBV5-1, the J call TRBJ2-5, with 7 bases aligning to TRBD1. Per the germline V gene, CDR1 is SGHRS and CDR2 is YFSETQ. The CDR3 is made up of 15 amino acids. V dropped 3 bases and J dropped 4; count of bases not matched to a gene: 9.

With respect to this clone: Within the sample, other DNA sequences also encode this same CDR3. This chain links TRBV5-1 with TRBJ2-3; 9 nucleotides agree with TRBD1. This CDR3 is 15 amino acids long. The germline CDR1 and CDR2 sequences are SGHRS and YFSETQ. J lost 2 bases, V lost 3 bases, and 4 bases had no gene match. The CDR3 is CASSSGTGSTDTQYF. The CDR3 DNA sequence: TGCGCCAGCAGCTCCGGGACAGGGTCCACAGATACGCAGTATTTT.

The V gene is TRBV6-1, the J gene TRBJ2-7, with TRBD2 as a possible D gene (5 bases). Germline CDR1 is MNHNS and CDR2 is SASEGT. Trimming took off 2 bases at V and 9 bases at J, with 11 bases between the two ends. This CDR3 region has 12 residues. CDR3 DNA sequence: TGTGCCAGCAGTGAAATCCGGGCGGGGCAGTACTTC. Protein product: CASSEIRAGQYF.

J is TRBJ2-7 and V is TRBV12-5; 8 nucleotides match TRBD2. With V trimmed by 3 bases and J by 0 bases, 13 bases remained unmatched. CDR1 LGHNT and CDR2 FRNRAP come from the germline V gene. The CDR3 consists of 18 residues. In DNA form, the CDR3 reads TGTGCTAGTGGTTTAAGCCTCCTCGGGGGGGGCCCCTCCTACGAGCAGTACTTC. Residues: CASGLSLLGGGPSYEQYF.

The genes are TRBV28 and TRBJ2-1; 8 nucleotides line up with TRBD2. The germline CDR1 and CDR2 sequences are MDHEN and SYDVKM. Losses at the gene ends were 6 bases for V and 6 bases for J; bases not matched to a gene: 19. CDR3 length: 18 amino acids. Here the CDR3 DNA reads TGTGCCAGCAGCTCAATCCAAGTCCGGGGGGGCCGGGGCAATGAGCAGTTCTTC. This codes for CASSSIQVRGGRGNEQFF.

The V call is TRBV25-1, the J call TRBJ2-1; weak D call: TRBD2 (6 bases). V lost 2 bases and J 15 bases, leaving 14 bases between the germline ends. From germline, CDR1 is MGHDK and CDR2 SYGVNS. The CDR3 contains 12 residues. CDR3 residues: CASSEGGTRWFF. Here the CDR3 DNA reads TGTGCCAGCAGTGAAGGGGGGACTCGATGGTTCTTC.

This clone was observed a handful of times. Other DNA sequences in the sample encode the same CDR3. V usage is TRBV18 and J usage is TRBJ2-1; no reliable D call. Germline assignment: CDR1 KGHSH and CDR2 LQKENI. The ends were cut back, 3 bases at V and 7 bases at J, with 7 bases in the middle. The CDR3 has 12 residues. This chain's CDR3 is CASSPRDNEQFF. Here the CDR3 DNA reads TGTGCCAGCTCACCCCGCGATAATGAGCAGTTCTTC.

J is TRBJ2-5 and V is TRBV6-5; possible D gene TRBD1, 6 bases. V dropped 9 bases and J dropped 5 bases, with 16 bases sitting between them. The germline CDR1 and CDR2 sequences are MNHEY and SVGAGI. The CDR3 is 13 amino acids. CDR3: CASSTGDRETQYF. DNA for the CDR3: TGTGCCAGTTCGACAGGCGATCGGGAGACCCAGTACTTC.

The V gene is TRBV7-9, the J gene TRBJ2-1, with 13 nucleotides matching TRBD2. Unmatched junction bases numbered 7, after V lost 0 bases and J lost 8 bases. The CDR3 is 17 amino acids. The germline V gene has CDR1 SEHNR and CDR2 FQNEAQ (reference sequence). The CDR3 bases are TGTGCCAGCAGCTTAGCGGGACTAGCGGGATGGAAGGATGAGCAGTTCTTC. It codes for CASSLAGLAGWKDEQFF.

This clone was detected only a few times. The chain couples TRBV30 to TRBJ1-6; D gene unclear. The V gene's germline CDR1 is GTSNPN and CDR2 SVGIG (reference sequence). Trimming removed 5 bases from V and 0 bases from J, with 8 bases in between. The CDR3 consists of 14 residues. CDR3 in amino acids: CAWGESSYNSPLHF. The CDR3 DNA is TGTGCCTGGGGAGAGAGCTCCTATAATTCACCCCTCCACTTT.

CDR3 region: CAIRDGQGRNQPQHF. The CDR3 DNA follows: TGTGCCATCAGAGATGGACAGGGCCGCAATCAGCCCCAGCATTTT. This chain joins TRBV10-3 and TRBJ1-5; the match to TRBD1 covers 8 bases. Trimming removed 6 bases from V and 2 bases from J; junction bases left unmatched: 6. Per the germline V gene, CDR1 is ENHRY and CDR2 is SYGVKD. This CDR3 region has 15 residues.

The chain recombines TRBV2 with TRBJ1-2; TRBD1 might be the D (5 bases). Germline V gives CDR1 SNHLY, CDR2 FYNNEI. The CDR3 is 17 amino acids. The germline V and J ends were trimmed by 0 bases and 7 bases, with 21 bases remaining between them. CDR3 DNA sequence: TGTGCCAGCAGTGAAGCGCTTCCGGGGGTAGGCGATTCTGGCTACACCTTC. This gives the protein CASSEALPGVGDSGYTF.

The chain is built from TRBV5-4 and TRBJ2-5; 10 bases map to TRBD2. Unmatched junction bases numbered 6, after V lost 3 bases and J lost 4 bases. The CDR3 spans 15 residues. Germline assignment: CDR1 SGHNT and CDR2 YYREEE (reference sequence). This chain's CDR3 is CASSSPSGGRETQYF. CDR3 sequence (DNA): TGTGCCAGCAGCTCCCCTAGCGGGGGCCGAGAGACCCAGTACTTC.

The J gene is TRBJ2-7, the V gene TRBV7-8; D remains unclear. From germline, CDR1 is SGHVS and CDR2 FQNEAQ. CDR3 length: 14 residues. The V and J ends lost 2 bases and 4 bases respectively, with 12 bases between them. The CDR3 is CASSLTDTKYEQYF. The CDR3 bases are TGTGCCAGCAGCTTAACCGACACCAAGTACGAGCAGTACTTC. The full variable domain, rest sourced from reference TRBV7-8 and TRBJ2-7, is GAGVSQSPRYKVAKRGQDVALRCDPISGHVSLFWYQQALGQGPEFLTYFQNEAQLDKSGLPSDRFFAERPEGSVSTLKIQRTQQEDSAVYLCASSLTDTKYEQYFGPGTRLTVT.

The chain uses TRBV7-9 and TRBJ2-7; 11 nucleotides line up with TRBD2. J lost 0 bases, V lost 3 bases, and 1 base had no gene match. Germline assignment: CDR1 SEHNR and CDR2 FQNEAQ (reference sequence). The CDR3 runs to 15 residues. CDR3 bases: TGTGCCAGCAGCTTGACTAGCGGGGCCTCCTACGAGCAGTACTTC. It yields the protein CASSLTSGASYEQYF.

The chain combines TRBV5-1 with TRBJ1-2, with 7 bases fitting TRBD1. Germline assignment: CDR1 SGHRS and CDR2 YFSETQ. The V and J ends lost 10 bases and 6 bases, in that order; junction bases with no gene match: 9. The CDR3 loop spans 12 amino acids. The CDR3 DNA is TGCGCCTCCGGGACAGCCGCCGATGGCTACACCTTC. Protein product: CASGTAADGYTF. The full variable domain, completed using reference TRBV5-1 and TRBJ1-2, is KAGVTQTPRYLIKTRGQQVTLSCSPISGHRSVSWYQQTPGQGLQFLFEYFSETQRNKGNFPGRFSGRQFSNSRSEMNVSTLELGDSALYLCASGTAADGYTFGSGTRLTVV.

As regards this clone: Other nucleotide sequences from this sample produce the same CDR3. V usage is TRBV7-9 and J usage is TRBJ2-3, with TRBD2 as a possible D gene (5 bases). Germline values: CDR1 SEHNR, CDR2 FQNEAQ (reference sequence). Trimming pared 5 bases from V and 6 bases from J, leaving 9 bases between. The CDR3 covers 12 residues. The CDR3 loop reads CASSQGGDTQYF. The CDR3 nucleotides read TGTGCCAGCAGCCAAGGAGGCGATACGCAGTATTTT.

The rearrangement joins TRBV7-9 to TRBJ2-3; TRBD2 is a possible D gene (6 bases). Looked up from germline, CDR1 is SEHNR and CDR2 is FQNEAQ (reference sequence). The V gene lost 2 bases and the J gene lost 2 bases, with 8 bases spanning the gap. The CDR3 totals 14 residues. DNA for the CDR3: TGTGCCAGCAGCTTAACTAGCCACACAGATACGCAGTATTTT. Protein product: CASSLTSHTDTQYF.

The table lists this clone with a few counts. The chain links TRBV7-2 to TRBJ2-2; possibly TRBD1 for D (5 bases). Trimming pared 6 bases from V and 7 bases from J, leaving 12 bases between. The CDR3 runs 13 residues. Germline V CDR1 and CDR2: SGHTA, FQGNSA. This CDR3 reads CASRQQVNGELFF. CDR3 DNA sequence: TGTGCCAGCAGGCAACAGGTTAACGGGGAGCTGTTTTTT.